This is a list of T cell receptor beta chains from one sample in a study of cytomegalovirus exposure and HLA in healthy donors. Data came from immunoSEQ multiplex PCR; TCRdb stores just in-frame clones and leaves some out. The sample has fewer than 150,000 clones, approximately 80% seen once; the top ten hold about 3%. Sequenced sample: PBMCs. These receptors originate from a middle-aged woman in good health and CMV-seropositive. Each CDR3 is given with its conserved first and last residue. D genes are given only for firm matches. The listing skips clone size in some rows; elsewhere it reads once, few, many or a size class.

d_gene: NA; j_gene: TRBJ2-1; abundance: NA; v_gene: TRBV5-5; CDR3nt: TGTGCCAGCAGCTTGCAGAGGGCCGACAATGAGCAGTTCTTC; CDR3aa: CASSLQRADNEQFF
d_gene: TRBD2; j_gene: TRBJ2-1; abundance: NA; v_gene: TRBV5-1; CDR3nt: TGCGCCAGCAGCTTGGCTCTCCTAGCGGGAGTCAATGAGCAGTTCTTC; CDR3aa: CASSLALLAGVNEQFF
d_gene: TRBD1; j_gene: TRBJ2-5; abundance: NA; v_gene: TRBV5-1; CDR3nt: TGCGCCAGCAGCTCTTCTACAGGGGAAGAGACCCAGTACTTC; CDR3aa: CASSSSTGEETQYF
d_gene: NA; j_gene: TRBJ2-5; abundance: NA; v_gene: TRBV2; CDR3nt: TGTGCCAGCAGGGACATCCAAGAGACCCAGTACTTC; CDR3aa: CASRDIQETQYF
d_gene: TRBD1; j_gene: TRBJ1-1; abundance: NA; v_gene: TRBV10-3; CDR3nt: TGTGCCATCAGTGGGAGGGGGCCCACTGAAGCTTTCTTT; CDR3aa: CAISGRGPTEAFF
d_gene: NA; j_gene: TRBJ1-2; abundance: few; v_gene: TRBV6-1; CDR3nt: TGTGCCAGCAACTCAGGGGCTAACTATGGCTACACCTTC; CDR3aa: CASNSGANYGYTF
d_gene: NA; j_gene: TRBJ2-1; abundance: NA; v_gene: TRBV5-1; CDR3nt: TGCGCCAGCAGCTTGGCCAGGGGAATGGATGAGCAGTTCTTC; CDR3aa: CASSLARGMDEQFF
d_gene: NA; j_gene: TRBJ2-5; abundance: NA; v_gene: TRBV5-1; CDR3nt: TGCGCCAGCAGCTTGGATGCGGTCGGGGTAAACCAAGAGACCCAGTACTTC; CDR3aa: CASSLDAVGVNQETQYF
d_gene: TRBD2; j_gene: TRBJ2-1; abundance: NA; v_gene: TRBV19; CDR3nt: TGTGCCAGTAGTATGGGGGGGGACTACAATGAGCAGTTCTTC; CDR3aa: CASSMGGDYNEQFF
d_gene: TRBD1; j_gene: TRBJ1-5; abundance: NA; v_gene: TRBV6-4; CDR3nt: TGTGCCAGCAGTGAAGGGACAGATAGCAATCAGCCCCAGCATTTT; CDR3aa: CASSEGTDSNQPQHF
d_gene: TRBD1; j_gene: TRBJ1-1; abundance: NA; v_gene: TRBV9; CDR3nt: TGTGCCAGCAGCGTATCTCAGGGGGCCGATGGTGAAGCTTTCTTT; CDR3aa: CASSVSQGADGEAFF
d_gene: NA; j_gene: TRBJ1-2; abundance: NA; v_gene: TRBV9; CDR3nt: TGTGCCAGCAGCGCAAATAGGGGAAACTATGGCTACACCTTC; CDR3aa: CASSANRGNYGYTF
d_gene: NA; j_gene: TRBJ2-2; abundance: NA; v_gene: TRBV19; CDR3nt: TGTGCCAGTAGTATCGGGGACACCGGTACCGGGGAGCTGTTTTTT; CDR3aa: CASSIGDTGTGELFF
d_gene: TRBD1; j_gene: TRBJ2-7; abundance: NA; v_gene: TRBV9; CDR3nt: TGTGCCAGCAGCGTTCGGGACAGGGGGGCCTACGAGCAGTACTTC; CDR3aa: CASSVRDRGAYEQYF
d_gene: TRBD2; j_gene: TRBJ2-1; abundance: NA; v_gene: TRBV5-4; CDR3nt: TGTGCCAGCAGCCGTAACGGACTAGCGGGATTCAATGAGCAGTTCTTC; CDR3aa: CASSRNGLAGFNEQFF
d_gene: NA; j_gene: TRBJ2-3; abundance: NA; v_gene: TRBV10-1; CDR3nt: TGCGCCAGCAGGTCAGGGCCGCATACGCAGTATTTT; CDR3aa: CASRSGPHTQYF
d_gene: NA; j_gene: TRBJ1-6; abundance: NA; v_gene: TRBV5-1; CDR3nt: TGCGCCAGCAGTCCCGAGAGAGGGAGTAACAATTCACCCCTCCACTTT; CDR3aa: CASSPERGSNNSPLHF
d_gene: TRBD1; j_gene: TRBJ1-5; abundance: NA; v_gene: TRBV7-9; CDR3nt: TGTGCCAGCAGCTCCGACAGGGAGTATCAGCCCCAGCATTTT; CDR3aa: CASSSDREYQPQHF
d_gene: NA; j_gene: TRBJ2-5; abundance: few; v_gene: TRBV5-6; CDR3nt: TGTGCCAGCAGCTTGAAGATGGGGCCAGGAGAGACCCAGTACTTC; CDR3aa: CASSLKMGPGETQYF
d_gene: TRBD2; j_gene: TRBJ2-1; abundance: NA; v_gene: TRBV27; CDR3nt: TGTGCCAGCAGTTTACTGGGGGGGTCCTACAATGAGCAGTTCTTC; CDR3aa: CASSLLGGSYNEQFF
d_gene: NA; j_gene: TRBJ1-1; abundance: NA; v_gene: TRBV6-5; CDR3nt: TGTGCCACCCATCCCTCTAATCGTATGAACACTGAAGCTTTCTTT; CDR3aa: CATHPSNRMNTEAFF
d_gene: NA; j_gene: TRBJ1-6; abundance: NA; v_gene: TRBV5-1; CDR3nt: TGCGCCAGCAGCCAAATAGGCGGGTTATCACCCCTCCACTTT; CDR3aa: CASSQIGGLSPLHF
d_gene: NA; j_gene: TRBJ2-7; abundance: NA; v_gene: TRBV27; CDR3nt: TGTGCCAGCAGCCGAAGCTCGCAGGGTTTTTTTTACGAGCAGTACTTC; CDR3aa: CASSRSSQGFFYEQYF
d_gene: TRBD2; j_gene: TRBJ2-7; abundance: NA; v_gene: TRBV6-5; CDR3nt: TGTGCCAGTACTAGCGGCAGCTCCTACGAGCAGTACTTC; CDR3aa: CASTSGSSYEQYF
d_gene: TRBD1; j_gene: TRBJ2-2; abundance: NA; v_gene: TRBV2; CDR3nt: TGTGCCAGCAATCGACAGGGGAAGAACACCGGGGAGCTGTTTTTT; CDR3aa: CASNRQGKNTGELFF
d_gene: NA; j_gene: TRBJ1-2; abundance: once; v_gene: TRBV15; CDR3nt: TGTGCCACCAGCAGACCGGGATGGGACTATGGCTACACCTTC; CDR3aa: CATSRPGWDYGYTF
d_gene: NA; j_gene: TRBJ2-7; abundance: NA; v_gene: TRBV6-5; CDR3nt: TGTGCCAGCAGTTATGGTGGGGCCGTCGAGCAGTACTTC; CDR3aa: CASSYGGAVEQYF
d_gene: NA; j_gene: TRBJ2-7; abundance: NA; v_gene: TRBV5-1; CDR3nt: TGCGCCAGCAGCTTGGGGGCGGGGACCCCTACGGAGCAGTACTTC; CDR3aa: CASSLGAGTPTEQYF
d_gene: TRBD1; j_gene: TRBJ1-4; abundance: once; v_gene: TRBV7-2; CDR3nt: TGTGCCAGCAGCTTAGCACAGGGGACTAATGAAAAACTGTTTTTT; CDR3aa: CASSLAQGTNEKLFF
d_gene: NA; j_gene: TRBJ2-5; abundance: NA; v_gene: TRBV5-4; CDR3nt: TGTGCCAGCAGCTCGGGAGCTACGCAAGAGACCCAGTACTTC; CDR3aa: CASSSGATQETQYF
d_gene: NA; j_gene: TRBJ2-3; abundance: NA; v_gene: TRBV5-6; CDR3nt: TGTGCCAGCAGCTTGGATCAGGGGCTCCTCCGCACAGATACGCAGTATTTT; CDR3aa: CASSLDQGLLRTDTQYF
d_gene: NA; j_gene: TRBJ2-1; abundance: NA; v_gene: TRBV7-2; CDR3nt: TGTGCCAGCAGCCCGGTTCTTTCCCCCAATGAGCAGTTCTTC; CDR3aa: CASSPVLSPNEQFF
d_gene: NA; j_gene: TRBJ1-1; abundance: NA; v_gene: TRBV6-5; CDR3nt: TGTGCCAGCAGCAGGGACTCTAGAGCTTTCTTT; CDR3aa: CASSRDSRAFF
d_gene: NA; j_gene: TRBJ2-1; abundance: NA; v_gene: TRBV2; CDR3nt: TGTGCCTTGCCCTCGGTGAGCTCCTACAATGAGCAGTTCTTC; CDR3aa: CALPSVSSYNEQFF
d_gene: TRBD1; j_gene: TRBJ1-2; abundance: NA; v_gene: TRBV9; CDR3nt: TGTGCCAGCAGGACAGGGTCGGGCGGCTACACCTTC; CDR3aa: CASRTGSGGYTF
d_gene: TRBD1; j_gene: TRBJ2-1; abundance: NA; v_gene: TRBV7-7; CDR3nt: TGTGCTAGCAGCTTAGGGACAGGGGTTGGTGAGCAGTTCTTC; CDR3aa: CASSLGTGVGEQFF
d_gene: NA; j_gene: TRBJ1-1; abundance: NA; v_gene: TRBV6-1; CDR3nt: TGTGCCAGCAGTCTTTCTACAGGAGCAGGGACTGAAGCTTTCTTT; CDR3aa: CASSLSTGAGTEAFF
d_gene: TRBD2; j_gene: TRBJ2-3; abundance: NA; v_gene: TRBV9; CDR3nt: TGTGCCAGCAGCGTAGCTGGTAGCGGGGCTAGCGGAGATACGCAGTATTTT; CDR3aa: CASSVAGSGASGDTQYF
d_gene: NA; j_gene: TRBJ1-1; abundance: NA; v_gene: TRBV5-8; CDR3nt: TGTGCCAGCAGCTTGGTGGCAGGCGTGAACACTGAAGCTTTCTTT; CDR3aa: CASSLVAGVNTEAFF
d_gene: NA; j_gene: TRBJ1-1; abundance: few; v_gene: TRBV7-6; CDR3nt: TGTGCCAGCAGCTTAGGACAGACGAACACTGAAGCTTTCTTT; CDR3aa: CASSLGQTNTEAFF
d_gene: TRBD1; j_gene: TRBJ1-6; abundance: NA; v_gene: TRBV5-6; CDR3nt: TGTGCCAGCAGCCCTCCGGGGACAGTTCCTTCACCCCTCCACTTT; CDR3aa: CASSPPGTVPSPLHF
d_gene: NA; j_gene: TRBJ1-4; abundance: NA; v_gene: TRBV6-4; CDR3nt: TGTGCCAGCAGTGACGGCAGGGTACCCAGAGCAACTAATGAAAAACTGTTTTTT; CDR3aa: CASSDGRVPRATNEKLFF
d_gene: NA; j_gene: TRBJ2-7; abundance: NA; v_gene: TRBV9; CDR3nt: TGTGCCAGCAGCGCACCAGGCCGCGAGCAGTACTTC; CDR3aa: CASSAPGREQYF
d_gene: NA; j_gene: TRBJ2-3; abundance: once; v_gene: TRBV9; CDR3nt: TGTGCCAGCAGCGTAGGAACCCAACTCCGGGGAGATACGCAGTATTTT; CDR3aa: CASSVGTQLRGDTQYF
d_gene: NA; j_gene: TRBJ1-3; abundance: NA; v_gene: TRBV15; CDR3nt: TGTGCCACCAGCAGAGACCCCATAGGGGTCAGCTCTGGAAACACCATATATTTT; CDR3aa: CATSRDPIGVSSGNTIYF
d_gene: NA; j_gene: TRBJ1-4; abundance: NA; v_gene: TRBV19; CDR3nt: TGTGCCAGTAGTCCCCACAGGGCCCGCGGAGATGAAAAACTGTTTTTT; CDR3aa: CASSPHRARGDEKLFF
d_gene: NA; j_gene: TRBJ2-5; abundance: NA; v_gene: TRBV4-2; CDR3nt: TGTGCCAGCAGCCAAGACTACAGGGGGGGAGAGACCCAGTACTTC; CDR3aa: CASSQDYRGGETQYF
d_gene: TRBD1; j_gene: TRBJ1-4; abundance: NA; v_gene: TRBV19; CDR3nt: TGTGCCAGTAGTCCGGACAGGAGGAATGAAAAACTGTTTTTT; CDR3aa: CASSPDRRNEKLFF
d_gene: NA; j_gene: TRBJ1-2; abundance: NA; v_gene: TRBV9; CDR3nt: TGTGCCAGCAGCGTAGAACCCAAAGGGGCTGGCTACACCTTC; CDR3aa: CASSVEPKGAGYTF
d_gene: NA; j_gene: TRBJ2-7; abundance: NA; v_gene: TRBV25-1; CDR3nt: TGTGCCAGCAGTGAAGGCAGGGACTACGAGCAGTACTTC; CDR3aa: CASSEGRDYEQYF
d_gene: TRBD2; j_gene: TRBJ2-1; abundance: NA; v_gene: TRBV7-2; CDR3nt: TGTGCCAGCAGCTGGAGCGGGGGGCTCTACAATGAGCAGTTCTTC; CDR3aa: CASSWSGGLYNEQFF
d_gene: TRBD1; j_gene: TRBJ2-2; abundance: once; v_gene: TRBV2; CDR3nt: TGTGCCAGCAGTGAACCCCTGGACAGGGCGAACACCGGGGAGCTGTTTTTT; CDR3aa: CASSEPLDRANTGELFF
d_gene: TRBD1; j_gene: TRBJ1-2; abundance: NA; v_gene: TRBV19; CDR3nt: TGTGCCAGTAGTATACAGGGGGCTGGCTATGGCTACACCTTC; CDR3aa: CASSIQGAGYGYTF
d_gene: TRBD2; j_gene: TRBJ2-7; abundance: NA; v_gene: TRBV5-1; CDR3nt: TGCGCCAGCAGCTTGGGTAGGGTAGCGGGCCATGCCTACGAGCAGTACTTC; CDR3aa: CASSLGRVAGHAYEQYF
d_gene: TRBD1; j_gene: TRBJ2-7; abundance: NA; v_gene: TRBV27; CDR3nt: TGTGCCAGCAACCCCAGGGGGCCCGGCGAGCAGTACTTC; CDR3aa: CASNPRGPGEQYF